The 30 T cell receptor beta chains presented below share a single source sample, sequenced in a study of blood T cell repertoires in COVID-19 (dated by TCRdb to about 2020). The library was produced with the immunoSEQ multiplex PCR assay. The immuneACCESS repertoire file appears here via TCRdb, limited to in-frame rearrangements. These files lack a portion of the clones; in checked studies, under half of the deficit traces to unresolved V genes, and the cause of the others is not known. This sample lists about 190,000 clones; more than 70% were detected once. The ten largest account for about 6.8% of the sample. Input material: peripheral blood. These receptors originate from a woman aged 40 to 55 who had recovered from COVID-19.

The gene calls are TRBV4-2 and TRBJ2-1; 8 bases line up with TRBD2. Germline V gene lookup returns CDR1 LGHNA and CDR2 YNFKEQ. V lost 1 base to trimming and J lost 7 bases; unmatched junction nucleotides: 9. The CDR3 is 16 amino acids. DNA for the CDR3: TGTGCCAGCAGCCAAGGCGTAGCGGGGAGTATAAATGAGCAGTTCTTC. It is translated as CASSQGVAGSINEQFF.

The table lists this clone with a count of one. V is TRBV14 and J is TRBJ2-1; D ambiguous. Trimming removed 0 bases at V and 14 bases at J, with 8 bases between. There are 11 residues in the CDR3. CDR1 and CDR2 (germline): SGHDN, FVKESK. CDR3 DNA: TGTGCCAGCAGCCAAGATGTCTCGGAGTTCTTC. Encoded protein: CASSQDVSEFF.

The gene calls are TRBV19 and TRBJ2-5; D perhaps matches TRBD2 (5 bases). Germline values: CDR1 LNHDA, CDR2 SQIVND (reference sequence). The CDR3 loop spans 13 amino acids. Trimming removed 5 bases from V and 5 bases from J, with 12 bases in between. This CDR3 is CASSPRGIETQYF. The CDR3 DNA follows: TGTGCCAGTAGTCCTCGGGGAATTGAGACCCAGTACTTC.

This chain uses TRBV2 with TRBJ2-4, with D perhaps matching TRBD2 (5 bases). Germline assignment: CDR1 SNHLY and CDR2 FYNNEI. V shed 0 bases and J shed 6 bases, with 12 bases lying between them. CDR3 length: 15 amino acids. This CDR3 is CASSEAPSAGNIQYF. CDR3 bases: TGTGCCAGCAGTGAAGCGCCAAGCGCGGGAAACATTCAGTACTTC.

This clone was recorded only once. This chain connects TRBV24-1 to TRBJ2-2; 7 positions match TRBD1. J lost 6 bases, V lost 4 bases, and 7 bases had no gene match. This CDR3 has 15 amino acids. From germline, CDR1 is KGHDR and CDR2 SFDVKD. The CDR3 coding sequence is TGTGCCACCAGTGACGGAGGACAGGTTGCCGGGGAGCTGTTTTTT. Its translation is CATSDGGQVAGELFF.

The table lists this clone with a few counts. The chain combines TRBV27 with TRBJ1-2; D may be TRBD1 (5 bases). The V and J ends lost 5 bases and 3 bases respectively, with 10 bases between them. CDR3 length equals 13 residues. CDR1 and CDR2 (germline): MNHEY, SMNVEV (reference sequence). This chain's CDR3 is CASSRQGDYGYTF. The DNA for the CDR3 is TGTGCCAGCAGTCGTCAGGGTGACTATGGCTACACCTTC.

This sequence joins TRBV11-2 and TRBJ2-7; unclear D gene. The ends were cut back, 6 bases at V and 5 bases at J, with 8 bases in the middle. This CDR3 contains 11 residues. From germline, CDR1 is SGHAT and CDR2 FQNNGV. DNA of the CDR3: TGTGCCAGCAGGCGCGGCAACGAGCAGTACTTC. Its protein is CASRRGNEQYF.

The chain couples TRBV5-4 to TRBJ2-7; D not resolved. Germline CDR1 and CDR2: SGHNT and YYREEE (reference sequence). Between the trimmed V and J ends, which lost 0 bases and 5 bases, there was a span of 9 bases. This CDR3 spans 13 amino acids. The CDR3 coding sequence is TGTGCCAGCAGCTTGGGTAGAGTAAACGAGCAGTACTTC. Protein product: CASSLGRVNEQYF.

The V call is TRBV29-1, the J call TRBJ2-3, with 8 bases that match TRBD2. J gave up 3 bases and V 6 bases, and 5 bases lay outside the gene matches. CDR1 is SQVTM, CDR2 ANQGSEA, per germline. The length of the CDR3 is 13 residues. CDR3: CSVAGVVTDTQYF. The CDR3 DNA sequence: TGCAGCGTAGCGGGAGTGGTTACAGATACGCAGTATTTT.

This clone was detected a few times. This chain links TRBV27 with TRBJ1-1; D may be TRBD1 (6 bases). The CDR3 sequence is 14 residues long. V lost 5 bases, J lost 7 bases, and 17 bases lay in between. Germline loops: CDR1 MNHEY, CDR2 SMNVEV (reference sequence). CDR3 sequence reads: CASSPQTGRHEAFF. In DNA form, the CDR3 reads TGTGCCAGCAGTCCCCAGACAGGCCGCCATGAAGCTTTCTTT.

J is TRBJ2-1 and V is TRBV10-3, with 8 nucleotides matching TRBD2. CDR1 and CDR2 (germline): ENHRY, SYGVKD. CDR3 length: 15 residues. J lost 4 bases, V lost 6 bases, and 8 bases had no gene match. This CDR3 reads CAISPSGRGYNEQFF. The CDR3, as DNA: TGTGCCATCAGCCCGAGCGGGAGAGGGTACAATGAGCAGTTCTTC.

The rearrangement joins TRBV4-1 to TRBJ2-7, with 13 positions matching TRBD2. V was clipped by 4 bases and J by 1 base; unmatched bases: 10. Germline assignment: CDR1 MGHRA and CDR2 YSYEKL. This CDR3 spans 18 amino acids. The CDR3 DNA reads TGCGCCAGCAGCCGACGGACTAGCGGGAGTGTTGTGTCCTACGAGCAGTACTTC. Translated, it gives CASSRRTSGSVVSYEQYF.

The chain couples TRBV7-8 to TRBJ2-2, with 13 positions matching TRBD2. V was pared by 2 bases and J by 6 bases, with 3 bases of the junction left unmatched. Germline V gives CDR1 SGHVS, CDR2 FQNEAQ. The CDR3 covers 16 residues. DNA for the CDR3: TGTGCCAGCAGCTTACCGGGACTAGCGGGATCCGGGGAGCTGTTTTTT. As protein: CASSLPGLAGSGELFF.

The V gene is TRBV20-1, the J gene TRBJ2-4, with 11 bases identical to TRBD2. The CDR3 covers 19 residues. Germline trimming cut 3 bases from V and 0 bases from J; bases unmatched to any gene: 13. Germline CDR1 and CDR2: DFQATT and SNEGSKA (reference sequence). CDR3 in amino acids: CSASPTLAGGRVAKNIQYF. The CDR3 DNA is TGCAGTGCTAGTCCCACCCTAGCGGGAGGACGGGTAGCCAAAAACATTCAGTACTTC.

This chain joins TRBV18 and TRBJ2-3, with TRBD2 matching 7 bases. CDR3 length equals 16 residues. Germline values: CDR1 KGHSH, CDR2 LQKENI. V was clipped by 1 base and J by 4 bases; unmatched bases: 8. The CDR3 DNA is TGTGCCAGCTCACCACTCGCGGGAGAACTCGCAGATACGCAGTATTTT. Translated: CASSPLAGELADTQYF.

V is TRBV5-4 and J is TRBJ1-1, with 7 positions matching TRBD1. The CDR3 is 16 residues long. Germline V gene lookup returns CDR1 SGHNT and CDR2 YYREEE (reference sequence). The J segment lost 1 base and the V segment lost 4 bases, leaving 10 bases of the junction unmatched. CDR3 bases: TGTGCCAGCAGCAACCCCCGGGGACAGAGGAACACTGAAGCTTTCTTT. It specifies CASSNPRGQRNTEAFF.

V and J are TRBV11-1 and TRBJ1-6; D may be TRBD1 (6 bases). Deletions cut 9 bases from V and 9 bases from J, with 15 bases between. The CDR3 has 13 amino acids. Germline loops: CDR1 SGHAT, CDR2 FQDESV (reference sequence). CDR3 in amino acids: CASSTGLSSPLHF. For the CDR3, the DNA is TGTGCCAGTTCTACAGGGCTAAGTTCACCCCTCCACTTT.

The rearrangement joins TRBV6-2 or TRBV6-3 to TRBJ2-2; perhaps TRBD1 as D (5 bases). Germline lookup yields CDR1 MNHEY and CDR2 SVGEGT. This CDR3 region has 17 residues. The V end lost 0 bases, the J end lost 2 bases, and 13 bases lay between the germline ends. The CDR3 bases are TGTGCCAGCAGTTACTCTAGTCGCAGGGTAAACACCGGGGAGCTGTTTTTT. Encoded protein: CASSYSSRRVNTGELFF.

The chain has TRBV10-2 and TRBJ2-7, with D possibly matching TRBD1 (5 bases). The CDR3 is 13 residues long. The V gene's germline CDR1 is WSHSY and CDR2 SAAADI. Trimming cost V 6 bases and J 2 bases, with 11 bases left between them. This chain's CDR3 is CASRTEPPYEQYF. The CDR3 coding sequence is TGCGCCAGCAGGACAGAGCCTCCCTACGAGCAGTACTTC.

CDR3 in DNA: TGTGCCTCGAGTGCGTCCCCTACCTACGAGCAGTACTTC. It translates to CASSASPTYEQYF. V is TRBV28 and J is TRBJ2-7; no reliable D call. V lost 11 bases and J lost 2, with 16 bases in between. The CDR3 totals 13 residues. Germline V gene lookup returns CDR1 MDHEN and CDR2 SYDVKM.

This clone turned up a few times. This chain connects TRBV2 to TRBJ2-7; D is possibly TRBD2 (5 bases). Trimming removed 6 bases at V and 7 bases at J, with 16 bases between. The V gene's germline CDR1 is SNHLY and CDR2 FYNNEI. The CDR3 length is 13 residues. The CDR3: CASRDNPPGEQYF. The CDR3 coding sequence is TGTGCCAGCAGGGATAACCCTCCGGGGGAGCAGTACTTC. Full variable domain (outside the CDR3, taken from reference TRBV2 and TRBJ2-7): EPEVTQTPSHQVTQMGQEVILRCVPISNHLYFYWYRQILGQKVEFLVSFYNNEISEKSEIFDDQFSVERPDGSNFTLKIRSTKLEDSAMYFCASRDNPPGEQYFGPGTRLTVT.

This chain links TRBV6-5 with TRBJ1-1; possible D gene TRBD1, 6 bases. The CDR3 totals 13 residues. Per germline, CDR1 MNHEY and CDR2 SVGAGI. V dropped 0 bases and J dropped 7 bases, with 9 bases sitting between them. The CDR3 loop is CASSYSGQLEAFF. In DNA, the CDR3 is TGTGCCAGCAGTTACTCAGGACAGCTTGAAGCTTTCTTT.

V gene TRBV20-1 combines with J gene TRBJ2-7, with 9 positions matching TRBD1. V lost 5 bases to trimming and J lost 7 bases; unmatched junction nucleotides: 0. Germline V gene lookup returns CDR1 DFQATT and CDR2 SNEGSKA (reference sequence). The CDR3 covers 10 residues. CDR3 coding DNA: TGCAGTGCTGGACAGGGGGAGCAGTACTTC. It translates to CSAGQGEQYF.

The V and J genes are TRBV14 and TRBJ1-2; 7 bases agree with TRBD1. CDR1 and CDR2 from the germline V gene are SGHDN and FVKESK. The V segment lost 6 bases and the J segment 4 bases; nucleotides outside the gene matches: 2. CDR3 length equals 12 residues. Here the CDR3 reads CASSAGGYGYTF. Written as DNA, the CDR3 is TGTGCCAGCAGTGCAGGGGGCTATGGCTACACCTTC.

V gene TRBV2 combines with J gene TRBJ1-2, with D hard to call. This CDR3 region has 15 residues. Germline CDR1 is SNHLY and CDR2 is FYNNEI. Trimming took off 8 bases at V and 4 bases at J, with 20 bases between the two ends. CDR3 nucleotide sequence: TGTGCCAGCCGAACACTAACTCCGGGAAGCTATGGCTACACCTTC. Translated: CASRTLTPGSYGYTF. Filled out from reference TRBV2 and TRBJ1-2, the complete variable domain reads EPEVTQTPSHQVTQMGQEVILRCVPISNHLYFYWYRQILGQKVEFLVSFYNNEISEKSEIFDDQFSVERPDGSNFTLKIRSTKLEDSAMYFCASRTLTPGSYGYTFGSGTRLTVV.

Here the CDR3 reads CASSLLAGWGANTGELFF. The CDR3 region has the DNA TGTGCCAGCAGCCTCCTAGCGGGGTGGGGCGCGAACACCGGGGAGCTGTTTTTT. The chain carries TRBV11-2 and TRBJ2-2; TRBD2 matches 9 bases. With 5 bases clipped from V and 0 bases from J, the junction kept 10 bases outside the gene matches. This CDR3 region has 18 residues. Germline V gene data show CDR1 as SGHAT and CDR2 as FQNNGV. Based on the CDR3 plus reference TRBV11-2 and TRBJ2-2, the full variable domain is EAGVAQSPRYKIIEKRQSVAFWCNPISGHATLYWYQQILGQGPKLLIQFQNNGVVDDSQLPKDRFSAERLKGVDSTLKIQPAKLEDSAVYLCASSLLAGWGANTGELFFGEGSRLTVL.

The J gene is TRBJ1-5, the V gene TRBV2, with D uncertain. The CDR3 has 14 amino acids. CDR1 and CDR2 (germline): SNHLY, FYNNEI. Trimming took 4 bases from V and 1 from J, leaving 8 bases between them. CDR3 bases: TGTGCCAGCAGTGCGAGCCGGAGCAATCAGCCCCAGCATTTT. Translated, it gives CASSASRSNQPQHF.

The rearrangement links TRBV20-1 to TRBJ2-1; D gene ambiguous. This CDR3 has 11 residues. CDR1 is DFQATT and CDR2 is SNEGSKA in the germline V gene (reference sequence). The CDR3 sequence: CSVTPRYEQFF. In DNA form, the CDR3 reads TGCAGCGTAACGCCGCGGTATGAGCAGTTCTTC.

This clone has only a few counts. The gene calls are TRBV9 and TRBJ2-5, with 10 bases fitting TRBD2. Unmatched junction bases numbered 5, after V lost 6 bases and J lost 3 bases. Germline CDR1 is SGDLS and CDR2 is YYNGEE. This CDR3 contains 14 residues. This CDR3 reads CASTIGLAEETQYF. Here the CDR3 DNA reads TGTGCCAGCACCATAGGACTAGCGGAAGAGACCCAGTACTTC.

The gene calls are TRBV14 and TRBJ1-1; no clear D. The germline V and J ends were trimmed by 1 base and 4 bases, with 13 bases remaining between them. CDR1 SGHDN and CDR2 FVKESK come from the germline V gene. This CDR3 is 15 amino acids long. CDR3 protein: CASSQVSQVGTEAFF. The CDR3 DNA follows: TGTGCCAGCAGCCAAGTTTCCCAGGTAGGCACTGAAGCTTTCTTT. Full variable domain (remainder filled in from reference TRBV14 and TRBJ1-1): EAGVTQFPSHSVIEKGQTVTLRCDPISGHDNLYWYRRVMGKEIKFLLHFVKESKQDESGMPNNRFLAERTGGTYSTLKVQPAELEDSGVYFCASSQVSQVGTEAFFGQGTRLTVV.